The 23 T cell receptor beta chains reported below all come from one sample, sequenced in a study of blood T cells in healthy people across ages (dated by TCRdb to about 2015). Libraries were built with 5' RACE. Sequencing instrument: Illumina HiSeq 2500. The second PCR ran for about 6 to 11 cycles and used a J-beta primer mix along with a sample-barcoded 5' primer. TCRdb reprocessing: public reads trimmed at Q25 with fastp, clones called with MiXCR, in-frame beta chains kept. Every entry covers one CDR3 protein and lists the most common genes and DNA from its rows. This sample holds more than 1 million distinct CDR3 sequences; roughly 45% were observed only once. 15% to 20% of the sample rests with the top ten. The sample was blood. These receptors originate from a woman between 55 and 75 years old in good health.

This chain joins TRBV18 and TRBJ2-5, with 8 bases lining up with TRBD1. The assigned J gene may be wrong: the sequence end matches TRBJ2-7 better. The CDR3 has 13 residues. Looked up from germline, CDR1 is KGHSH and CDR2 is LQKENI. CDR3 loop: CASRRQGNYEQYF. CDR3 DNA sequence: TGTGCCAGCAGGAGACAGGGGAACTACGAGCAGTACTTC.

This chain joins TRBV9 and TRBJ2-5; 8 positions agree with TRBD1. Unmatched junction bases numbered 13, after V lost 4 bases and J lost 5 bases. This CDR3 has 16 residues. Per germline, CDR1 SGDLS and CDR2 YYNGEE. The CDR3 reads CASSPHGAGGLETQYF. The CDR3 DNA reads as TGTGCCAGCAGCCCCCACGGGGCAGGGGGCTTGGAGACCCAGTACTTC. The complete variable domain, with remaining parts taken from reference TRBV9 and TRBJ2-5, reads DSGVTQTPKHLITATGQRVTLRCSPRSGDLSVYWYQQSLDQGLQFLIQYYNGEERAKGNILERFSAQQFPDLHSELNLSSLELGDSALYFCASSPHGAGGLETQYFGPGTRLLVL.

This rearrangement joins TRBV7-9 to TRBJ2-1; D is possibly TRBD1 or TRBD2 (6 bases each). This CDR3 has 15 amino acids. Germline loops: CDR1 SEHNR, CDR2 FQNEAQ (reference sequence). V gave up 3 bases and J gave up 5 bases, with 14 bases separating them. The CDR3 DNA reads TGTGCCAGCAGCTTGGGTCGGGGGCGCGACAATGAGCAGTTCTTC. It encodes CASSLGRGRDNEQFF.

The chain recombines TRBV29-1 with TRBJ1-2; the D gene is possibly TRBD1 (5 bases). Germline V gene data show CDR1 as SQVTM and CDR2 as ANQGSEA. Trimming took 2 bases from V and 3 from J, leaving 22 bases between them. CDR3 length equals 17 residues. The CDR3 sequence: CSVENSRAEEADYGYTF. The CDR3 DNA follows: TGCAGCGTTGAAAACTCCAGGGCCGAAGAGGCCGACTATGGCTACACCTTC.

This clonotype was seen more than once but under ten times. The V and J genes are TRBV20-1 and TRBJ2-3; 8 bases match TRBD1. This CDR3 region has 16 residues. Trimming at V came to 1 base and at J to 1 base, leaving 7 bases not matched to a gene. Germline V gene sequence: CDR1 DFQATT, CDR2 SNEGSKA (reference sequence). CDR3 in DNA: TGCAGTGCTAGAGTGGGACAGGCCTTGCGCACAGATACGCAGTATTTT. Its translation: CSARVGQALRTDTQYF.

This clonotype was recorded a few times. V usage is TRBV15 and J usage is TRBJ2-1; possible D gene TRBD1, 5 bases. The germline V and J ends were trimmed by 1 base and 5 bases, with 6 bases remaining between them. From germline, CDR1 is LNHNV and CDR2 YYDKDF (reference sequence). The CDR3 is 13 residues long. The CDR3 loop is CATSRGRDNEQFF. The CDR3 DNA follows: TGTGCCACCAGCAGAGGCAGGGACAATGAGCAGTTCTTC.

The chain carries TRBV21-1 and TRBJ2-5. TRBV21-1 is designated a pseudogene. The CDR3 length is 17 residues. DNA for the CDR3: TGTGCCAGCAGCAAAGGGGGTTGCAGCCACTACCAAGAGACCCAGTACTTC. Residues: CASSKGGCSHYQETQYF.

V gene TRBV4-2 combines with J gene TRBJ2-1; TRBD2 is a possible D gene (5 bases). The CDR3 runs 14 residues. From germline, CDR1 is LGHNA and CDR2 YNFKEQ. V shed 2 bases and J shed 9 bases, with 14 bases lying between them. CDR3 in amino acids: CASSQITSSSEQFF. The CDR3 region has the DNA TGTGCCAGCAGCCAAATTACTAGTAGTTCTGAGCAGTTCTTC.

This clonotype occurred a few times. The chain employs TRBV9 and TRBJ2-7, with D perhaps matching TRBD2 (6 bases). There are 15 residues in the CDR3. V was trimmed by 0 bases and J by 2 bases, leaving 12 bases between them. Germline lookup yields CDR1 SGDLS and CDR2 YYNGEE. CDR3 amino acids: CASSVAGDWPYEQYF. The CDR3 coding sequence is TGTGCCAGCAGCGTAGCGGGAGATTGGCCCTACGAGCAGTACTTC. The whole variable domain, remainder taken from reference TRBV9 and TRBJ2-7, is DSGVTQTPKHLITATGQRVTLRCSPRSGDLSVYWYQQSLDQGLQFLIQYYNGEERAKGNILERFSAQQFPDLHSELNLSSLELGDSALYFCASSVAGDWPYEQYFGPGTRLTVT.

The chain is built from TRBV6-2 or TRBV6-3 and TRBJ2-3, with TRBD2 identical over 10 bases. The CDR3 is 18 residues long. V was pared by 6 bases and J by 2 bases, with 14 bases of the junction left unmatched. CDR1 is MNHEY and CDR2 is SVGEGT in the germline V gene. The CDR3 nucleotides read TGTGCCAGCAGCCGACTAGCGGGCCGTCGGAGGGTCACAGATACGCAGTATTTT. It encodes CASSRLAGRRRVTDTQYF.

This chain joins TRBV20-1 and TRBJ1-6; D perhaps matches TRBD1 (5 bases). The germline V and J ends were trimmed by 6 bases and 7 bases, with 19 bases remaining between them. CDR1 and CDR2 (germline): DFQATT, SNEGSKA (reference sequence). CDR3 length equals 15 residues. This CDR3 is CSAHSGEGANSPLHF. The CDR3 DNA reads TGCAGTGCCCATTCGGGGGAAGGGGCCAATTCACCCCTCCACTTT.

This chain connects TRBV6-6 to TRBJ1-4; 7 positions agree with TRBD1. The germline V gene encodes CDR1 MNHNY and CDR2 SVGAGI (reference sequence). The CDR3 totals 15 residues. V shed 2 bases and J 3 bases; nucleotides not matched to a gene: 3. In nucleotides, the CDR3 is TGTGCCAGCAGTTACGAGGGGGCGTCTAATGAAAAACTGTTTTTT. Its translation is CASSYEGASNEKLFF.

V usage is TRBV2 and J usage is TRBJ2-3, with 11 nucleotides matching TRBD2. This CDR3 is built from 18 residues. CDR1 SNHLY and CDR2 FYNNEI come from the germline V gene. The trim removed 2 bases at V and 1 base at J, leaving 8 bases unmatched. The CDR3 region is CASSEPRDSGRGTDTQYF. The CDR3 DNA reads as TGTGCCAGCAGTGAACCCCGGGATAGCGGGAGGGGCACAGATACGCAGTATTTT.

V is TRBV7-9 and J is TRBJ2-7; 9 bases fit TRBD2. The CDR3 spans 14 residues. Germline loops: CDR1 SEHNR, CDR2 FQNEAQ (reference sequence). Trimming removed 7 bases from V and 2 bases from J; junction bases left unmatched: 6. The CDR3 DNA is TGTGCCAGCACCATGACTAGCGGAACCTACGAGCAGTACTTC. Protein sequence: CASTMTSGTYEQYF.

This chain links TRBV25-1 with TRBJ2-1, with TRBD1 matching 7 bases. The germline gives CDR1 MGHDK, CDR2 SYGVNS. V trimming: 1 base; J trimming: 0 bases; junction bases outside the gene matches: 9. This CDR3 spans 18 amino acids. The CDR3 DNA reads TGTGCCAGCAGTGAATCTATTACAGGGGTCAGCTCCTACAATGAGCAGTTCTTC. The encoded protein is CASSESITGVSSYNEQFF.

This clonotype was picked up many times. The J gene is TRBJ2-7, the V gene TRBV6-6, with TRBD1 matching over 8 bases. The J segment lost 2 bases and the V segment lost 5 bases, leaving 5 bases of the junction unmatched. The V gene's germline CDR1 is MNHNY and CDR2 SVGAGI (reference sequence). There are 14 residues in the CDR3. In DNA form, the CDR3 reads TGTGCCAGCAGTGGAGGACAGGGAACCTACGAGCAGTACTTC. It encodes CASSGGQGTYEQYF.

V and J are TRBV2 and TRBJ1-5; no firm D call. CDR3 length equals 16 residues. Germline CDR1 SNHLY, CDR2 FYNNEI. V lost 7 bases, J lost 0 bases, and 16 bases lay in between. Written as DNA, the CDR3 is TGTGCCAGCAATTTTTCCCCGACATCTAGCAATCAGCCCCAGCATTTT. Its translation: CASNFSPTSSNQPQHF.

The chain carries TRBV12-3 or TRBV12-4 and TRBJ2-1, with D possibly matching TRBD2 (6 bases). This CDR3 contains 13 residues. V was pared by 10 bases and J by 1 base, with 11 bases between. The CDR3 sequence: CATPTSSYNEQFF. The CDR3 DNA reads as TGTGCCACCCCGACTAGTTCCTACAATGAGCAGTTCTTC.

CDR3 bases: TGTGCCAGCAGCCCGATGGGGGACGATGAGCAGTACTTC. Amino acids: CASSPMGDDEQYF. The chain couples TRBV7-2 to TRBJ2-7; D may correspond to TRBD1 or TRBD2 (5 bases each). In germline, CDR1 is SGHTA, CDR2 FQGNSA. V gave up 5 bases and J gave up 7 bases, with 15 bases separating them. CDR3 size: 13 residues. The full variable domain, with the rest looked up from reference TRBV7-2 and TRBJ2-7, is GAGVSQSPSNKVTEKGKDVELRCDPISGHTALYWYRQSLGQGLEFLIYFQGNSAPDKSGLPSDRFSAERTGGSVSTLTIQRTQQEDSAVYLCASSPMGDDEQYFGPGTRLTVT.

This clonotype showed up just a few times. The V and J genes are TRBV28 and TRBJ2-1; 9 nucleotides align to TRBD2. The CDR3 length is 15 residues. In germline, CDR1 is MDHEN, CDR2 SYDVKM. V lost 8 bases, J lost 3 bases, and 8 bases stayed unmatched. CDR3 nucleotide sequence: TGTGCCAGCGTTAGCGGGAGCGCCATCTACAATGAGCAGTTCTTC. As protein: CASVSGSAIYNEQFF.

This clonotype was counted once. This sequence joins TRBV6-2 or TRBV6-3 and TRBJ2-4; no clear D gene. The CDR3 has 16 residues. V was trimmed by 0 bases and J by 5 bases, leaving 14 bases between them. Germline assignment: CDR1 MNHEY and CDR2 SVGEGT. In nucleotides, the CDR3 is TGTGCCAGCAGTTACTCGAGTTCCGCCAGGCAAAACATTCAGTACTTC. Its protein is CASSYSSSARQNIQYF.

A word on this clonotype: A read error may explain this, as a much larger clone is one base away. The chain combines TRBV20-1 with TRBJ1-4, with D unclear. The V gene's germline CDR1 is DFQATT and CDR2 SNEGSKA (reference sequence). The CDR3 contains 14 residues. CDR3 in DNA: TGCAGTGCTAGAATGGCGGCGACTAATGCAAAACTGTTTTTT. It translates to CSARMAATNAKLFF.

The chain couples TRBV5-1 to TRBJ2-1, with no clear D. Germline V lookup: CDR1 SGHRS, CDR2 YFSETQ. The CDR3 consists of 13 residues. V was cut by 1 base and J by 8 bases, with 10 bases left in between. CDR3 residues: CASSLRAGDEQFF. The CDR3 DNA reads TGCGCCAGCAGCTTGCGAGCTGGCGATGAGCAGTTCTTC. The variable domain in full, with the rest retrieved from reference TRBV5-1 and TRBJ2-1, is KAGVTQTPRYLIKTRGQQVTLSCSPISGHRSVSWYQQTPGQGLQFLFEYFSETQRNKGNFPGRFSGRQFSNSRSEMNVSTLELGDSALYLCASSLRAGDEQFFGPGTRLTVL.